The 11 T cell receptor beta chains reported below all come from one sample, sequenced in a study of blood T cell repertoires in COVID-19 (dated by TCRdb to the early 2020s). The library came from the immunoSEQ multiplex PCR assay. What TCRdb holds here is the immuneACCESS table cut down to in-frame rearrangements. Part of the clones is not present; checked against another copy, under half of the missing clones reflect an unresolved V gene, and the others are unexplained. The sample table contains roughly 70,000 clones; only one count was recorded for approximately 89% of them. 1.3% to 1.5% of the sample is taken by the ten largest. The sequencing sample was made of peripheral blood. Receptor source: a man in his sixties with acute or convalescent COVID-19.

This chain links TRBV18 with TRBJ1-5; D ambiguous. The CDR3 runs to 16 residues. Germline-derived CDR1 and CDR2 are KGHSH and LQKENI. With 3 bases removed from V and 1 base from J, the gap between germline ends came to 13 bases. The CDR3 loop is CASSPIPGQSNQPQHF. CDR3 in DNA: TGTGCCAGCTCACCGATACCGGGTCAAAGCAATCAGCCCCAGCATTTT. Drawing the rest from reference TRBV18 and TRBJ1-5, the complete variable domain is NAGVMQNPRHLVRRRGQEARLRCSPMKGHSHVYWYRQLPEEGLKFMVYLQKENIIDESGMPKERFSAEFPKEGPSILRIQQVVRGDSAAYFCASSPIPGQSNQPQHFGDGTRLSIL.

J is TRBJ2-1 and V is TRBV11-2, with TRBD2 matching 8 bases. Germline V lookup: CDR1 SGHAT, CDR2 FQNNGV. J gave up 6 bases and V 2 bases, and 6 bases lay outside the gene matches. The CDR3 runs 15 residues. CDR3 bases: TGTGCCAGCAGCTTATGGGGACTAGTAGGCAATGAGCAGTTCTTC. It yields the protein CASSLWGLVGNEQFF.

V usage is TRBV2 and J usage is TRBJ2-5; tentative D call: TRBD1 (5 bases). CDR1 SNHLY and CDR2 FYNNEI come from the germline V gene. Trimming removed 9 bases at V and 2 bases at J, with 13 bases between. The CDR3 length is 13 residues. The CDR3 here is CASSFDSQETQYF. The DNA of the CDR3 is TGTGCCAGTTCATTTGACAGTCAAGAGACCCAGTACTTC.

The CDR3 sequence is CASSTGPTYEQYF. The DNA for the CDR3 is TGCGCCAGCTCGACAGGGCCAACCTACGAGCAGTACTTC. The rearrangement joins TRBV5-1 to TRBJ2-7; 7 bases are shared with TRBD1. The V segment lost 7 bases and the J segment 2 bases; nucleotides outside the gene matches: 6. Germline V gene lookup returns CDR1 SGHRS and CDR2 YFSETQ. The CDR3 has 13 amino acids.

This chain joins TRBV5-1 and TRBJ1-1; 7 positions agree with TRBD1. Trimming removed 0 bases from V and 8 bases from J; junction bases left unmatched: 13. The CDR3 totals 16 residues. Germline assignment: CDR1 SGHRS and CDR2 YFSETQ. CDR3 loop: CASSLGLRQGKTEAFF. CDR3 sequence (DNA): TGCGCCAGCAGCTTGGGCCTGAGACAGGGCAAGACCGAAGCTTTCTTT.

The J gene is TRBJ1-2, the V gene TRBV9, with TRBD1 identical over 11 bases. CDR1 and CDR2 from the germline V gene are SGDLS and YYNGEE. The V gene end was trimmed by 0 bases and the J gene end by 5 bases; junction bases not matched to a gene: 12. The CDR3 consists of 18 residues. This CDR3 is CASSVGIRDRGFLYGYTF. For the CDR3, the DNA is TGTGCCAGCAGCGTAGGAATCCGGGACAGGGGGTTTTTATATGGCTACACCTTC.

This clone showed up just once. The rearrangement links TRBV30 to TRBJ1-5; D remains unclear. The CDR3 is made up of 14 amino acids. The V and J ends lost 0 bases and 4 bases respectively, with 10 bases between them. CDR1 and CDR2 from the germline V gene are GTSNPN and SVGIG (reference sequence). For the CDR3, the DNA is TGTGCCTGGAGTGTAGGAACACAGAATCAGCCCCAGCATTTT. It encodes CAWSVGTQNQPQHF.

In this sample, this clone turned up once. This sequence joins TRBV6-5 and TRBJ1-1; possible D gene TRBD1, 6 bases. The CDR3 runs 14 residues. V lost 8 bases, J lost 2 bases, and 15 bases lay in between. CDR1 and CDR2 from the germline V gene are MNHEY and SVGAGI. In DNA, the CDR3 is TGTGCCAGCCAAGACGGGGGGCGCAACACTGAAGCTTTCTTT. Protein product: CASQDGGRNTEAFF.

This chain uses TRBV5-1 with TRBJ2-3, with a possible D match to TRBD1 (5 bases). The CDR3 covers 15 residues. With 0 bases removed from V and 0 bases from J, the gap between germline ends came to 8 bases. Germline V gene lookup returns CDR1 SGHRS and CDR2 YFSETQ. For the CDR3, the DNA is TGCGCCAGCAGCTTGGGGGCAGGGAGCACAGATACGCAGTATTTT. Translation gives CASSLGAGSTDTQYF.

This chain joins TRBV11-3 and TRBJ1-1; D call uncertain. Germline V gives CDR1 SGHNT, CDR2 YENEEA. The CDR3 sequence is 13 residues long. Trimming removed 5 bases from V and 1 base from J, with 8 bases in between. The CDR3: CASSPSQNTEAFF. The CDR3 nucleotides read TGTGCCAGCAGCCCCTCACAGAACACTGAAGCTTTCTTT.

This chain uses TRBV5-6 with TRBJ2-7, with 9 bases aligning to TRBD1. J gave up 6 bases and V 2 bases, and 9 bases lay outside the gene matches. The CDR3 runs 15 residues. Germline V gene data show CDR1 as SGHDT and CDR2 as YYEEEE. CDR3: CASSLLGQGDREQYF. The DNA for the CDR3 is TGTGCCAGCAGCTTATTGGGACAGGGAGACCGCGAGCAGTACTTC. Full variable domain (missing parts from reference TRBV5-6 and TRBJ2-7): DAGVTQSPTHLIKTRGQQVTLRCSPKSGHDTVSWYQQALGQGPQFIFQYYEEEERQRGNFPDRFSGHQFPNYSSELNVNALLLGDSALYLCASSLLGQGDREQYFGPGTRLTVT.